The clone carrying this T cell receptor (beta chain) was counted many times. Its matching antigen is unknown. The data stem from a study of blood T cells in healthy people across ages. Germline V gene lookup returns CDR1 LGHNA and CDR2 YNFKEQ. Trimming left V 3 bases short and J 4 bases short, with 9 bases between. The CDR3 is 14 residues long. Study observations and caveats: Diversity estimated from one million T cells was considered an underestimate. Both higher diversity and more naive CD4+ cells marked long-lived donors when set against aged donors.

Alongside a J-beta primer mix, a sample-barcoded 5' primer served in a second PCR lasting about 7 to 12 cycles. Per-sample output comprised a minimum of 2.5 million paired-end reads containing CDR3. TCRdb processed the 5' RACE reads anew with MiXCR; each CDR3 protein has one entry. This sample has hundreds of thousands of distinct CDR3 sequences, with around 41% found just once. The sequencing input was blood. The sequence came from a man older than 75 in good health. The rearrangement joins TRBV4-2 to TRBJ2-2, with D perhaps TRBD1 (5 bases). The CDR3 region has the DNA TGTGCCAGCAGCCAGACAGCCCCCACCGGGGAGCTGTTTTTT. Amino acids: CASSQTAPTGELFF.